The text below deals with one T cell receptor (beta chain). This sample is drawn from a study of shared clonotypes between healthy human individuals. The CDR3 sequence is 15 residues long. V lost 6 bases to trimming and J lost 2 bases; unmatched junction nucleotides: 4. Germline V CDR1 and CDR2: MDHEN, SYDVKM. Produced via immunoSEQ multiplex PCR; TCRdb's table is partial and in-frame only. This repertoire shows 2 million to 2.5 million clones, over 85% found once; its top ten account for approximately 0.36%. Source material: naive CD4+ T cells from PBMCs. This sample's subset: CD45RA+ positively selected. The TCR sequence derives from a man aged 18 to 29 in good health. Some clones in this sample may be carry-over from other donors' samples. This chain connects TRBV28 to TRBJ2-1; 10 bases are a match to TRBD2. For the CDR3, the DNA is TGTGCCAGCAGAAGGGGACTAGCGACCTACAATGAGCAGTTCTTC. It translates to CASRRGLATYNEQFF.